The present entry profiles one T cell receptor (beta chain) with its context. This record belongs to a study of beta chain features in type 1 diabetes. Germline assignment: CDR1 LNHNV and CDR2 YYDKDF (reference sequence). The V gene lost 0 bases and the J gene lost 5 bases, with 11 bases spanning the gap. The CDR3 spans 14 residues. Investigators reverse transcribed all isolated RNA, so they sequenced expressed TCRB transcripts. Measured with immunoSEQ multiplex PCR; TCRdb has only the in-frame clones, and not every one. The data contain about 620,000 clones, 15% of them singletons. Each sorted fraction was over 98% pure.

The specimen was naive CD4+ T cells from blood. The chain has TRBV15 and TRBJ2-7, with a possible D match to TRBD1 (5 bases). The sequence was obtained from a man aged 18 to 30 in good health. The CDR3 loop is CATSREVRRDEQYF. In DNA, the CDR3 is TGTGCCACCAGCAGAGAGGTGCGCAGGGACGAGCAGTACTTC.